Given below is one TCR beta chain in context. This sample is drawn from a study of cytomegalovirus exposure and HLA in healthy donors. Healthy bone marrow donors made up the donors. The CDR3 contains 14 residues. V was pared by 1 base and J by 5 bases, with 11 bases between. CDR1 is SGHAT, CDR2 FQNNGV, per germline. The primer mix had 60 Vbeta and 13 Jbeta primers. TCRdb's copy holds only in-frame clones and misses some; the assay was immunoSEQ multiplex PCR. The repertoire has about 190,000 clones, 65% to 85% of them found once; the top ten carry about 1.5%. The source material was PBMCs. The TCR originated in a woman in her late teens or twenties in good health and CMV-seronegative. The chain employs TRBV11-2 and TRBJ1-1; D is perhaps TRBD1 (6 bases). Written as DNA, the CDR3 is TGTGCCAGCAGCTTAGCAGGGGTTAGGACTGAAGCTTTCTTT. Amino acid sequence: CASSLAGVRTEAFF.